One sample yielded the 32 T cell receptor beta chains listed below, sequenced in a study of blood T cell repertoires in COVID-19. Data came from immunoSEQ multiplex PCR; TCRdb stores just in-frame clones and leaves some out. The sample records around 200,000 clones, approximately 90% being singletons. Sequenced input: peripheral blood. These receptor sequences come from a man aged 25-45 years with acute or convalescent COVID-19.

The rearrangement joins TRBV15 to TRBJ2-2; the match to TRBD2 covers 9 bases. CDR1 is LNHNV and CDR2 is YYDKDF in the germline V gene (reference sequence). The CDR3 sequence is 16 residues long. Trimming cost V 0 bases and J 6 bases; bases outside gene matches: 5. The CDR3 nucleotides are TGTGCCACCAGCAGAGACGTTTTAGCGGGAGCCGGGGAGCTGTTTTTT. This translates into CATSRDVLAGAGELFF.

The chain has TRBV2 and TRBJ1-2, with D perhaps matching TRBD1 (6 bases). Per germline, CDR1 SNHLY and CDR2 FYNNEI. CDR3 size: 16 residues. Trimming removed 6 bases from V and 4 bases from J, with 21 bases in between. CDR3 DNA sequence: TGTGCCAGCAGCCAACACATGGACAGCTCCTTCTATGGCTACACCTTC. The encoded protein is CASSQHMDSSFYGYTF.

The V and J genes are TRBV28 and TRBJ2-3; 8 bases map to TRBD2. The CDR3 runs to 16 residues. The V segment lost 4 bases and the J segment 1 base; nucleotides outside the gene matches: 7. The germline V gene has CDR1 MDHEN and CDR2 SYDVKM. The CDR3 DNA follows: TGTGCCAGCAGTTCTCGAGATAGCGGGGGCACAGATACGCAGTATTTT. This encodes CASSSRDSGGTDTQYF.

The chain recombines TRBV18 with TRBJ1-5; 7 bases agree with TRBD1. CDR3 length: 15 residues. Trimming took 3 bases from V and 5 from J; bases not matched to a gene: 7. Germline V gene lookup returns CDR1 KGHSH and CDR2 LQKENI. CDR3 amino acids: CASSPQGGRDQPQHF. CDR3 nucleotide sequence: TGTGCCAGCTCACCGCAGGGGGGTCGGGATCAGCCCCAGCATTTT.

This clone has a handful of counts. The chain has TRBV19 and TRBJ2-2; D might be TRBD2 (6 bases). V lost 3 bases, J lost 5 bases, and 7 bases lay in between. The CDR3 has 13 amino acids. From germline, CDR1 is LNHDA and CDR2 SQIVND (reference sequence). The CDR3 spells CASSIRGTGELFF. CDR3 bases: TGTGCCAGTAGTATTCGGGGGACCGGGGAGCTGTTTTTT.

This clone was observed once. The genes are TRBV21-1 and TRBJ2-7; TRBD1, the table's D call, lacks a check against the DNA. TRBV21-1 is a recognized pseudogene. The CDR3 spans 14 residues. CDR3 sequence: CASSAGTGNYEQYF. Here the CDR3 DNA reads TGTGCCAGCAGCGCCGGGACAGGGAATTACGAGCAGTACTTC.

This sequence joins TRBV6-6 and TRBJ2-5, with a weak D call TRBD2 (6 bases). CDR1 and CDR2 from the germline V gene are MNHNY and SVGAGI (reference sequence). V was clipped by 0 bases and J by 4 bases, with 12 bases between them. The CDR3 has 15 amino acids. CDR3 in DNA: TGTGCCAGCAGTTACTCGGGGGGTGGTGCAGAGACCCAGTACTTC. As protein: CASSYSGGGAETQYF.

The chain has TRBV12-3 or TRBV12-4 and TRBJ1-5, with D uncertain. Trimming took 0 bases from V and 4 from J, leaving 4 bases between them. The CDR3 sequence is 13 residues long. The DNA of the CDR3 is TGTGCCAGCAGTTTAGCATATAATCAGCCCCAGCATTTT. Amino acids: CASSLAYNQPQHF.

The rearrangement joins TRBV19 to TRBJ1-1; D gene unclear. Germline CDR1 reads LNHDA; CDR2 reads SQIVND (reference sequence). Between the trimmed V and J ends, which lost 7 bases and 5 bases, there was a span of 14 bases. The CDR3 runs to 13 residues. As DNA, the CDR3 is TGTGCCAGTAAGGCGGCCTCTCGGACTGAAGCTTTCTTT. This translates into CASKAASRTEAFF.

This clone was counted between two and nine times. The chain uses TRBV7-9 and TRBJ2-7, with TRBD1 matching 9 bases. Germline assignment: CDR1 SEHNR and CDR2 FQNEAQ (reference sequence). The CDR3 length is 16 residues. V dropped 5 bases and J dropped 5; count of bases not matched to a gene: 13. The CDR3, as DNA: TGTGCCAGCAGCAATCCCCCCCGGACAGGGGCCCACGAGCAGTACTTC. It specifies CASSNPPRTGAHEQYF.

The chain employs TRBV24-1 and TRBJ1-1; D not resolved. The CDR3 sequence is 13 residues long. From germline, CDR1 is KGHDR and CDR2 SFDVKD. Trimming cost V 4 bases and J 5 bases, with 10 bases left between them. DNA of the CDR3: TGTGCCACCAGTGACCCCATTCGGACTGAAGCTTTCTTT. This gives the protein CATSDPIRTEAFF.

The rearrangement joins TRBV6-5 to TRBJ1-1, with D unresolved. CDR3 size: 13 residues. Germline V gene data show CDR1 as MNHEY and CDR2 as SVGAGI. V lost 8 bases to trimming and J lost 6 bases, with 16 bases between them. CDR3 sequence (DNA): TGTGCCAGCCGTAGAATTGATCGCGCTGAAGCTTTCTTT. It codes for CASRRIDRAEAFF.

This rearrangement joins TRBV6-6 to TRBJ1-1; D perhaps matches TRBD1 (5 bases). V lost 5 bases and J 1 base, leaving 17 bases between the germline ends. The CDR3 length is 16 residues. The V gene's germline CDR1 is MNHNY and CDR2 SVGAGI (reference sequence). CDR3 bases: TGTGCCAGCAGTCGCTCCCTACAGGCGACGAACACTGAAGCTTTCTTT. Translated, it gives CASSRSLQATNTEAFF.

The gene calls are TRBV6-5 and TRBJ2-7; 7 bases match TRBD2. This CDR3 has 15 amino acids. J gave up 4 bases and V 7 bases, and 13 bases lay outside the gene matches. Germline V CDR1 and CDR2: MNHEY, SVGAGI. The CDR3 here is CASKPNAGTIYEQYF. The CDR3 DNA reads TGTGCCAGCAAACCAAACGCCGGGACTATTTACGAGCAGTACTTC.

Points on this clone: The junction shows a germline mismatch at one end, possibly a read error. The chain carries TRBV7-6 and TRBJ1-1, with no clear D. Germline V gene data show CDR1 as SGHVS and CDR2 as FNYEAQ. The CDR3 runs 14 residues. CDR3 DNA sequence: TGTGCCAGCAGCTTATCTCAGGTGAACCCTGAAGCTTTCTTT. This encodes CASSLSQVNPEAFF.

V usage is TRBV28 and J usage is TRBJ2-7; 12 bases are a match to TRBD2. The CDR3 is made up of 13 amino acids. The J segment lost 5 bases and the V segment lost 10 bases, leaving 6 bases of the junction unmatched. The V gene's germline CDR1 is MDHEN and CDR2 SYDVKM. CDR3: CATRLAGVDEQYF. CDR3 coding DNA: TGTGCCACCAGACTAGCGGGAGTTGACGAGCAGTACTTC.

The CDR3 DNA reads as TGTGCCAGCAGCTTCCGGGAGAAGGAGGAAAAACTGTTTTTT. Protein sequence: CASSFREKEEKLFF. The V gene is TRBV28, the J gene TRBJ1-4; no definite D call. The CDR3 runs to 14 residues. Germline V gene data show CDR1 as MDHEN and CDR2 as SYDVKM. Trimming took off 6 bases at V and 8 bases at J, with 16 bases between the two ends. Drawing the rest from reference TRBV28 and TRBJ1-4, the complete variable domain is DVKVTQSSRYLVKRTGEKVFLECVQDMDHENMFWYRQDPGLGLRLIYFSYDVKMKEKGDIPEGYSVSREKKERFSLILESASTNQTSMYLCASSFREKEEKLFFGSGTQLSVL.

The rearrangement links TRBV18 to TRBJ2-3, with D perhaps matching TRBD2 (5 bases). The length of the CDR3 is 18 residues. Trimming stripped 6 bases from V and 1 base from J, with 23 bases between. Germline CDR1 reads KGHSH; CDR2 reads LQKENI. CDR3 sequence reads: CASSPGLGAGKGTDTQYF. The CDR3 nucleotides are TGTGCCAGCTCTCCCGGACTTGGAGCAGGTAAAGGCACAGATACGCAGTATTTT.

The chain couples TRBV6-5 to TRBJ1-5; D gene ambiguous. CDR3 length equals 14 residues. Trimming removed 0 bases from V and 6 bases from J, with 9 bases in between. CDR1 and CDR2 (germline): MNHEY, SVGAGI. For the CDR3, the DNA is TGTGCCAGCAGTTACTCCATGGCAGGTCAGCCCCAGCATTTT. It codes for CASSYSMAGQPQHF.

The table lists this clone with a count of one. The V call is TRBV5-1, the J call TRBJ2-7; 8 nucleotides match TRBD2. CDR1 is SGHRS, CDR2 YFSETQ, per germline. With V trimmed by 5 bases and J by 5 bases, 6 bases remained unmatched. The CDR3 contains 13 residues. CDR3 protein: CASRPSGGDEQYF. DNA of the CDR3: TGCGCCAGCAGACCCTCGGGAGGGGACGAGCAGTACTTC.

The rearrangement links TRBV28 to TRBJ2-7; 10 bases line up with TRBD2. Germline V gives CDR1 MDHEN, CDR2 SYDVKM. Trimming at V came to 5 bases and at J to 7 bases, leaving 11 bases not matched to a gene. CDR3 length: 15 residues. The chain's CDR3 is CASSTSAGGPEEQYF. The CDR3 coding sequence is TGTGCCAGCAGTACATCAGCGGGGGGGCCCGAAGAGCAGTACTTC.

The chain couples TRBV5-1 to TRBJ1-2; the D gene is possibly TRBD1 (5 bases). Between the trimmed V and J ends, which lost 4 bases and 5 bases, there was a span of 15 bases. CDR1 and CDR2 (germline): SGHRS, YFSETQ. This CDR3 region has 14 residues. This CDR3 reads CASSPGAEAYGYTF. Written as DNA, the CDR3 is TGCGCCAGCAGCCCTGGGGCCGAAGCATATGGCTACACCTTC.

J is TRBJ1-3 and V is TRBV3-1 (or the pseudogene TRBV3-2); 7 positions agree with TRBD1. Per the germline V gene, CDR1 is LGHDT and CDR2 is YNNKEL (reference sequence). The CDR3 sequence is 14 residues long. V lost 4 bases to trimming and J lost 7 bases; unmatched junction nucleotides: 7. CDR3 in DNA: TGTGCCAGCAGCCTCCTACAGGGGTTCAACACCATATATTTT. Translation: CASSLLQGFNTIYF.

V gene TRBV28 combines with J gene TRBJ1-1, with TRBD1 as a possible D gene (6 bases). The V gene lost 5 bases and the J gene lost 3 bases, with 28 bases spanning the gap. Per germline, CDR1 MDHEN and CDR2 SYDVKM. The CDR3 spans 19 residues. CDR3 sequence: CASSDIAGAILGWYTEAFF. DNA for the CDR3: TGTGCCAGCAGTGATATCGCGGGGGCGATTTTAGGATGGTACACTGAAGCTTTCTTT.

This rearrangement joins TRBV10-1 to TRBJ1-3; 8 bases agree with TRBD1. The CDR3 is made up of 16 amino acids. Germline CDR1 and CDR2: WNHNN and SYGVQD (reference sequence). After removal of 4 bases from V and 0 bases from J, the junction contained 5 bases not matched to a gene. Here the CDR3 reads CASSVGQGNSGNTIYF. The DNA for the CDR3 is TGCGCCAGCAGTGTCGGACAGGGAAACTCTGGAAACACCATATATTTT.

The chain joins TRBV28 to TRBJ1-3, with TRBD1 as a possible D gene (6 bases). Trimming stripped 6 bases from V and 3 bases from J, with 15 bases between. From germline, CDR1 is MDHEN and CDR2 SYDVKM. This CDR3 comprises 15 residues. This chain's CDR3 is CASSTGGGGGNTIYF. CDR3 nucleotide sequence: TGTGCCAGCAGCACCGGGGGAGGGGGTGGAAACACCATATATTTT.

The chain is built from TRBV27 and TRBJ1-5, with D perhaps matching TRBD1 (5 bases). Trimming left V 6 bases short and J 7 bases short, with 13 bases between. There are 13 residues in the CDR3. The germline V gene encodes CDR1 MNHEY and CDR2 SMNVEV (reference sequence). The CDR3 coding sequence is TGTGCCAGCAGGCCTGGCCGGGGGCAGCCCCAGCATTTT. This translates into CASRPGRGQPQHF.

This clone occurred a few times. The chain is built from TRBV28 and TRBJ2-7; TRBD2 matches 10 bases. Germline V gene data show CDR1 as MDHEN and CDR2 as SYDVKM. This CDR3 comprises 16 residues. The V gene end was trimmed by 4 bases and the J gene end by 4 bases; junction bases not matched to a gene: 10. The CDR3 region has the DNA TGTGCCAGCAGTTGGGATGGGGGACTAGCGCGATACGAGCAGTACTTC. Protein: CASSWDGGLARYEQYF. The variable domain in full, completed from reference TRBV28 and TRBJ2-7, reads DVKVTQSSRYLVKRTGEKVFLECVQDMDHENMFWYRQDPGLGLRLIYFSYDVKMKEKGDIPEGYSVSREKKERFSLILESASTNQTSMYLCASSWDGGLARYEQYFGPGTRLTVT.

J is TRBJ2-3 and V is TRBV3-1 (or the pseudogene TRBV3-2), with D perhaps matching TRBD2 (6 bases). The CDR3 consists of 14 residues. With 4 bases removed from V and 8 bases from J, the gap between germline ends came to 16 bases. Germline V gene lookup returns CDR1 LGHDT and CDR2 YNNKEL (reference sequence). CDR3 sequence reads: CASSRDLVGGTQYF. The CDR3 nucleotides are TGTGCCAGCAGCCGCGACTTGGTCGGGGGTACGCAGTATTTT.

The rearrangement joins TRBV5-4 to TRBJ1-2; the D is unclear. In germline, CDR1 is SGHNT, CDR2 YYREEE (reference sequence). This CDR3 region has 12 residues. Trimming removed 0 bases at V and 8 bases at J, with 8 bases between. The CDR3 spells CASSLGAGGYTF. DNA for the CDR3: TGTGCCAGCAGCTTGGGGGCTGGCGGCTACACCTTC.

The chain carries TRBV7-6 and TRBJ2-5, with D maybe TRBD2 (5 bases). Germline V gives CDR1 SGHVS, CDR2 FNYEAQ. Trimming left V 0 bases short and J 2 bases short, with 10 bases between. The CDR3 totals 15 residues. In DNA, the CDR3 is TGTGCCAGCAGCTTAGCGCGGGCCATACAAGAGACCCAGTACTTC. This codes for CASSLARAIQETQYF.

J is TRBJ2-3 and V is TRBV5-1, with 13 nucleotides matching TRBD2. J was trimmed by 1 base and V by 4 bases; bases with no gene match: 3. There are 16 residues in the CDR3. Per germline, CDR1 SGHRS and CDR2 YFSETQ. The DNA of the CDR3 is TGCGCCAGCAGCACGGGACTAGCGGGGCGCACAGATACGCAGTATTTT. Its translation: CASSTGLAGRTDTQYF. The full variable domain, rest sourced from reference TRBV5-1 and TRBJ2-3, is KAGVTQTPRYLIKTRGQQVTLSCSPISGHRSVSWYQQTPGQGLQFLFEYFSETQRNKGNFPGRFSGRQFSNSRSEMNVSTLELGDSALYLCASSTGLAGRTDTQYFGPGTRLTVL.